The present entry profiles one TCR beta chain with its context. Its target is not known. Germline values: CDR1 LGHDT, CDR2 YNNKEL (reference sequence). The CDR3 is made up of 15 amino acids. V dropped 0 bases and J dropped 1 base, with 9 bases sitting between them. TCRdb redid the calling of the 5' RACE reads with MiXCR, one entry per CDR3 protein. The repertoire holds just under 600,000 distinct CDR3 sequences, around an eighth seen once, with over 12% in the top ten. The data are from a study of T cells after yellow fever vaccination. Findings and caveats of the study: Just a small share of clonotypes turned up in the CD4 compartment as well as the CD8 compartment.

The rearrangement joins TRBV3-1 to TRBJ2-5; D gene uncertain. Sequenced here: PBMCs, sampled on the day of the yellow fever booster vaccination. The clonotype was recovered from a man aged 25-40 years who received the YFV17D yellow fever vaccine. The CDR3 spells CASSQERSSQETQYF. The CDR3 nucleotides are TGTGCCAGCAGCCAAGAACGGTCAAGCCAAGAGACCCAGTACTTC.